The T cell receptor beta chain under discussion was sequenced for a study of shared clonotypes between healthy human individuals. CD8 cells regarded as naive lacked CD45RO, were positively chosen for CCR7, and omitted terminally differentiated effector memory CD45RA+ cells. Sequencing used immunoSEQ multiplex PCR; TCRdb keeps in-frame clones, though not all of them. The sample shows 800,000 or so clones, just over 95% of them seen only once. What was sequenced was naive CD8+ T cells sorted from blood. The origin of this receptor is a man between 25 and 39 years old in good health.

CDR3 DNA sequence: TGCGCCAGCAGCCAAGATCTAAGCAGGTATGGCTACACCTTC. Translating it yields CASSQDLSRYGYTF. The V and J genes are TRBV4-1 and TRBJ1-2, with D unclear. V lost 0 bases to trimming and J lost 5 bases, with 10 bases between them. The CDR3 runs to 14 residues. Germline CDR1 and CDR2: MGHRA and YSYEKL.